These 16 T cell receptor beta chains share one sample of origin, sequenced in a study of T cell repertoires in cytomegalovirus infection. TCRdb fed the reads into MiXCR, producing one record per CDR3 protein. The data contain around 530,000 distinct CDR3 sequences, roughly 29% of them seen just once; the ten biggest clones take up roughly 13%. Specimen: PBMCs. The receptor source for this set is a human donor in good health (CMV status not recorded). Some clones in this sample may be carry-over from other donors' samples.

V is TRBV27 and J is TRBJ1-2; the match to TRBD1 covers 10 bases. Germline V gene lookup returns CDR1 MNHEY and CDR2 SMNVEV (reference sequence). The V gene end was trimmed by 10 bases and the J gene end by 4 bases; junction bases not matched to a gene: 15. The CDR3 consists of 16 residues. CDR3 sequence: CATYGDRGLSVYGYTF. The CDR3 nucleotides read TGTGCCACGTATGGCGACAGGGGGCTTTCTGTCTATGGCTACACCTTC.

This clonotype appeared a few times. The genes are TRBV11-2 and TRBJ1-6, with 10 bases that match TRBD1. The CDR3 contains 14 residues. Trimming cost V 5 bases and J 10 bases; bases outside gene matches: 5. Germline lookup yields CDR1 SGHAT and CDR2 FQNNGV. CDR3 nucleotide sequence: TGTGCCAGCAGCAGCGGGACAGGGGTATCACCCCTCCACTTT. Translated: CASSSGTGVSPLHF. Supplemented by reference TRBV11-2 and TRBJ1-6, the full variable domain reads EAGVAQSPRYKIIEKRQSVAFWCNPISGHATLYWYQQILGQGPKLLIQFQNNGVVDDSQLPKDRFSAERLKGVDSTLKIQPAKLEDSAVYLCASSSGTGVSPLHFGNGTRLTVT.

The V and J genes are TRBV7-9 and TRBJ2-5, with 11 nucleotides matching TRBD1. The V segment lost 7 bases and the J segment 6 bases; nucleotides outside the gene matches: 4. The CDR3 runs 13 residues. Per germline, CDR1 SEHNR and CDR2 FQNEAQ (reference sequence). The CDR3 nucleotides are TGTGCCAGCATCGGACAGGGGGCTAAGACCCAGTACTTC. The encoded protein is CASIGQGAKTQYF. The full variable domain, in which reference TRBV7-9 and TRBJ2-5 provide the parts outside the CDR3, is DTGVSQNPRHKITKRGQNVTFRCDPISEHNRLYWYRQTLGQGPEFLTYFQNEAQLEKSRLLSDRFSAERPKGSFSTLEIQRTEQGDSAMYLCASIGQGAKTQYFGPGTRLLVL.

At least ten counts were recorded for this clonotype. The genes are TRBV7-2 and TRBJ1-5; D remains ambiguous. The ends were cut back, 5 bases at V and 1 base at J, with 15 bases in the middle. The CDR3 has 16 amino acids. From germline, CDR1 is SGHTA and CDR2 FQGNSA. The CDR3 DNA reads as TGTGCCAGCAGCCCCCTCGGGCTCTGGAGCAATCAGCCCCAGCATTTT. As protein: CASSPLGLWSNQPQHF. The whole variable domain, filled in from reference TRBV7-2 and TRBJ1-5, reads GAGVSQSPSNKVTEKGKDVELRCDPISGHTALYWYRQSLGQGLEFLIYFQGNSAPDKSGLPSDRFSAERTGGSVSTLTIQRTQQEDSAVYLCASSPLGLWSNQPQHFGDGTRLSIL.

V usage is TRBV23-1 and J usage is TRBJ2-1; a possible D gene is TRBD2 (5 bases). TRBV23-1 is recorded as an ORF, its role being uncertain. The CDR3 has 17 amino acids. Trimming removed 4 bases from V and 8 bases from J, with 24 bases in between. The CDR3 sequence is CASSPRGSGLATDEQFF. CDR3 sequence (DNA): TGCGCCAGCAGTCCCCGCGGTTCTGGACTCGCCACGGATGAGCAGTTCTTC.

The chain combines TRBV5-4 with TRBJ2-1; 13 nucleotides line up with TRBD2. This CDR3 has 17 amino acids. The germline V gene has CDR1 SGHNT and CDR2 YYREEE (reference sequence). The ends lost 4 bases at V and 9 bases at J; junction bases unmatched: 13. CDR3 bases: TGTGCCAGCAGCAAACTATCACTAGCGGGAGGGCCGGGTGAGCAGTTCTTC. This translates into CASSKLSLAGGPGEQFF.

The chain joins TRBV15 to TRBJ2-1; 8 nucleotides match TRBD2. V dropped 5 bases and J dropped 4; count of bases not matched to a gene: 7. Germline V CDR1 and CDR2: LNHNV, YYDKDF (reference sequence). This CDR3 is 15 amino acids long. CDR3 nucleotide sequence: TGTGCCACCAGCCGGAGCGGGAGAGTATACAATGAGCAGTTCTTC. This sequence encodes CATSRSGRVYNEQFF. Together with reference TRBV15 and TRBJ2-1, the CDR3 gives the full variable domain: DAMVIQNPRYQVTQFGKPVTLSCSQTLNHNVMYWYQQKSSQAPKLLFHYYDKDFNNEADTPDNFQSRRPNTSFCFLDIRSPGLGDTAMYLCATSRSGRVYNEQFFGPGTRLTVL.

The V gene is TRBV6-5, the J gene TRBJ1-2; D unclear. In germline, CDR1 is MNHEY, CDR2 SVGAGI. This CDR3 has 14 amino acids. Trimming took off 7 bases at V and 0 bases at J, with 12 bases between the two ends. CDR3 region: CASNPEYSNYGYTF. Here the CDR3 DNA reads TGTGCCAGCAACCCAGAGTACTCTAACTATGGCTACACCTTC.

This clonotype was picked up a small number of times. Germline is not matched at one junction end, which may reflect a read error. V and J are TRBV20-1 and TRBJ2-6; 10 positions agree with TRBD2. This CDR3 has 16 residues. Germline CDR1 DFQATT, CDR2 SNEGSKA (reference sequence). In DNA, the CDR3 is TGCAGTGCTAGAGGGGGACTAGCGTCCGGGGCTAACGTCCTGACTTTC. Translation: CSARGGLASGANVLTF.

The chain employs TRBV4-1 and TRBJ1-5; no reliable D call. Germline CDR1 is MGHRA and CDR2 is YSYEKL. The CDR3 loop spans 15 amino acids. Trimming left V 1 base short and J 2 bases short, with 9 bases between. The CDR3 protein is CASSQGGQGNQPQHF. The CDR3 DNA follows: TGCGCCAGCAGCCAAGGCGGGCAGGGCAATCAGCCCCAGCATTTT.

The chain combines TRBV12-3 or TRBV12-4 with TRBJ1-2; D remains ambiguous. Deletions cut 5 bases from V and 5 bases from J, with 21 bases between. This CDR3 has 16 residues. CDR3: CASSPHDPRASYGYTF. Here the CDR3 DNA reads TGTGCCAGCAGTCCCCACGACCCCCGGGCGTCGTATGGCTACACCTTC.

Only a few counts were recorded for this clonotype. V is TRBV7-2 and J is TRBJ1-2; the D is unclear. The CDR3 spans 15 residues. The V end lost 6 bases, the J end lost 1 base, and 15 bases lay between the germline ends. Germline V gene sequence: CDR1 SGHTA, CDR2 FQGNSA. CDR3 region: CASSFSPSINYGYTF. The CDR3 DNA is TGTGCCAGCAGTTTTTCCCCCAGTATTAACTATGGCTACACCTTC.

This chain joins TRBV7-6 and TRBJ2-3, with TRBD2 matching over 8 bases. The CDR3 contains 18 residues. CDR1 is SGHVS and CDR2 is FNYEAQ in the germline V gene. With V trimmed by 4 bases and J by 4 bases, 16 bases remained unmatched. CDR3 nucleotide sequence: TGTGCCAGCAGCTCCGGGGGGGAACTAGCGTTCGGTCCAGATACGCAGTATTTT. Its translation: CASSSGGELAFGPDTQYF.

The table lists this clonotype with a few counts. This chain joins TRBV10-3 and TRBJ2-5; D not resolved. The CDR3 has 13 amino acids. V was clipped by 3 bases and J by 0 bases, with 5 bases between them. Germline values: CDR1 ENHRY, CDR2 SYGVKD. CDR3 residues: CAISEADQETQYF. The CDR3 nucleotides read TGTGCCATCAGTGAAGCAGACCAAGAGACCCAGTACTTC.

This clonotype was recorded a few times. The chain carries TRBV7-6 and TRBJ2-2, with D perhaps matching TRBD2 (6 bases). The CDR3 totals 14 residues. V was trimmed by 5 bases and J by 6 bases, leaving 13 bases between them. Germline values: CDR1 SGHVS, CDR2 FNYEAQ. Written as DNA, the CDR3 is TGTGCCAGCAGCGCAGTCAGGGACTCCGGGGAGCTGTTTTTT. Amino acid sequence: CASSAVRDSGELFF.

The gene calls are TRBV14 and TRBJ1-6; D ambiguous. V was trimmed by 0 bases and J by 7 bases, leaving 7 bases between them. The germline V gene encodes CDR1 SGHDN and CDR2 FVKESK. This CDR3 contains 14 residues. CDR3 nucleotide sequence: TGTGCCAGCAGCCAAGATATGGACAATTCACCCCTCCACTTT. It is translated as CASSQDMDNSPLHF.